This TCR beta chain was recovered during a study of human T cells and chemical hapten exposure. Study overall: An approximately 2 cm by approximately 2 cm inner upper arm patch received 2% DPC for sensitization.

Time point here: patch test 3, about 24 weeks after DPC sensitization. Treatment reported: therapeutic diphenylcyclopropenone sensitization with weekly scalp DPC. This clonotype was seen a few times. The antigen is undetermined. Whole-study findings and limits: Donors, who had alopecia, may show an immune response that differs from healthy people's.

The library tagged individual cDNA molecules with unique molecular identifiers. TCRdb reprocessed the RACE reads via MiXCR and lists one record per CDR3 protein. The table includes about 82,000 distinct CDR3 sequences, 10% to 15% detected once. This CDR3 spans 13 amino acids. V lost 5 bases to trimming and J lost 9 bases; unmatched junction nucleotides: 8. Looked up from germline, CDR1 is SGHAT and CDR2 is FQNNGV. This receptor was identified in a woman between 45 and 65 years old with alopecia areata. Some clones in this sample may be carry-over from other donors' samples. The rearrangement joins TRBV11-2 to TRBJ2-3; TRBD1 aligns across 7 bases. This specimen consisted of whole blood, obtained in connection with sensitization to the hapten diphenylcyclopropenone (DPC). CDR3 protein: CASSPRDRYTQYF. In DNA form, the CDR3 reads TGTGCCAGCAGCCCCCGGGACAGATACACGCAGTATTTT.